The rows below give T cell receptor beta chains drawn from one sample of a study of CXCR3-negative and CXCR3-positive naive CD8 T cells. No DNA is given; TCRdb re-called the 5' RACE reads and lists each CDR3 protein once. The sample includes around 57,000 distinct CDR3 sequences. Sequencing was carried out using memory CD8+ T cells from blood. These receptors were taken from a human donor in good health. Some clones in this sample may be carry-over from other donors' samples. Each CDR3 is given with its conserved first and last residue. A clone size is listed for some rows: how often the clone was seen (once, few, many), or a class if it is expanded.

clone_size j_call cdr3_length v_call cdr3_aa
- TRBJ1-2 15 TRBV12-3/TRBV12-4 CASSPRDRGNYGYTF
medium-sized TRBJ2-2 15 TRBV24-1 CATSGGERDTGELFF
- TRBJ1-5 15 TRBV20-1 CSARDLGQGFGPQHF
- TRBJ2-7 15 TRBV11-2 CASSPGAPAFYEQYF
- TRBJ1-2 17 TRBV29-1 CSVEDPQGARGFYGYTF
- TRBJ1-2 15 TRBV7-3 CASSVTGTGSYGYTF
- TRBJ2-7 23 TRBV7-9 CASSLMEDAPGLAGEVGFYEQYF
- TRBJ2-2 15 TRBV28 CASSLRTGWPGELFF
- TRBJ2-2 16 TRBV29-1 CSVENMASGEDGELFF
- TRBJ2-7 13 TRBV29-1 CSVDEGGAREQYF
- TRBJ2-1 19 TRBV6-5 CASSQLAGGAKSSYNEQFF
- TRBJ2-2 13 TRBV27 CASSGSITGELFF
- TRBJ2-7 15 TRBV4-2 CASSPKDIGQGEQYF
- TRBJ1-2 15 TRBV7-9 CASSPSRERDYGYTF
- TRBJ2-1 17 TRBV7-6 CASSPGPNQRAYNEQFF
- TRBJ2-7 13 TRBV20-1 CSAREGEPYEQYF
- TRBJ2-7 11 TRBV7-2 CASDGPYEQYF
- TRBJ1-1 13 TRBV7-3 CASSTDGGTEAFF
- TRBJ1-6 18 TRBV28 CASSLPMETAYHNSPLHF
- TRBJ2-7 15 TRBV16 CASSYSEALFYEQYF
- TRBJ1-2 14 TRBV29-1 CSVELEGAAYGYTF
- TRBJ2-3 18 TRBV7-2 CASSLGASGGLSTDTQYF
- TRBJ2-3 17 TRBV7-2 CASSLLEGQRFTDTQYF
- TRBJ2-2 16 TRBV7-6 CASSLGGTTNTGELFF
- TRBJ2-1 16 TRBV6-1 CASSEEGAGGYHEQFF
- TRBJ2-7 14 TRBV20-1 CSASPLAEVYEQYF
- TRBJ2-5 13 TRBV3-1 CASSQDMEETQYF
- TRBJ2-7 13 TRBV2 CARGGTGEYEQYF
- TRBJ1-5 15 TRBV21-1 CASLGDPPVNQPQHF
- TRBJ1-2 13 TRBV19 CASGGRGDYGYTF
- TRBJ2-2 17 TRBV11-1 CASSSYPGLAFTGELFF
- TRBJ2-4 14 TRBV29-1 CSAGAGIAKNIQYF
- TRBJ1-1 14 TRBV10-2 CATRTGGSGTEAFF
- TRBJ1-3 16 TRBV10-3 CAISETGHDSGNTIYF
- TRBJ2-3 15 TRBV20-1 CSAKKLWDGTDTQYF
- TRBJ2-1 14 TRBV2 CASKTGVAYNEQFF
- TRBJ2-3 17 TRBV4-1 CASSQWTSGELTDTQYF
- TRBJ1-1 14 TRBV11-1 CASSLWQGNTEAFF
- TRBJ1-6 12 TRBV7-6 CASSLGDAPLHF
- TRBJ2-2 11 TRBV11-2 CASILHGELFF
- TRBJ1-5 14 TRBV7-8 CASSLDHNGEPQHF
- TRBJ2-1 17 TRBV29-1 CSVERTGSTFSYNEQFF
- TRBJ2-7 12 TRBV29-1 CSVVGESYEQYF